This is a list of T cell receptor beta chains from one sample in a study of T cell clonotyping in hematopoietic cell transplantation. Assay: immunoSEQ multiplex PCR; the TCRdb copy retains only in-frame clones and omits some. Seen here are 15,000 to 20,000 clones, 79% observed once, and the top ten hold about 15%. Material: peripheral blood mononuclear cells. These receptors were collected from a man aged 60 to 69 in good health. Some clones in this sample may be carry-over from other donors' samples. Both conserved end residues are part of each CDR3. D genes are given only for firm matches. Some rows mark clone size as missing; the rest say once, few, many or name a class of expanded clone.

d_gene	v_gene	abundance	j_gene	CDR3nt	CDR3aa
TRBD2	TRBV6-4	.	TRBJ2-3	TGTGCCAGCAGTGACTCGACTAGCGGGGGGGCAGATACGCAGTATTTT	CASSDSTSGGADTQYF
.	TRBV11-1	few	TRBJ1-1	TGTGCCAGCAGCCGGGACACGCCGTTGAACACTGAAGCTTTCTTT	CASSRDTPLNTEAFF
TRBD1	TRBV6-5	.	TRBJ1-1	TGTGCCAGCAGTTCGTACAGGGGTAGCACTGAAGCTTTCTTT	CASSSYRGSTEAFF
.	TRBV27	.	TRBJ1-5	TGTGCCAGCAGTTTAGTGGGCCAGCCCCAGCATTTT	CASSLVGQPQHF
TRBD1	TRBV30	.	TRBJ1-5	TGTGCCTGGAGGGGGGCAGGGGGTATACAGCCCCAGCATTTT	CAWRGAGGIQPQHF
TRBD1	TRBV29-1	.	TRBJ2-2	TGCAGCGTGGGTCCGGGACAGGACACCGGGGAGCTGTTTTTT	CSVGPGQDTGELFF
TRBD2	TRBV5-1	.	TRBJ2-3	TGCGCCAGCAGCTTGATCGGGGGGGTCACAGATACGCAGTATTTT	CASSLIGGVTDTQYF
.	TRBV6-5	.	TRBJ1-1	TGTGCCAGCAGTTACGCGGGCACTGAAGCTTTCTTT	CASSYAGTEAFF
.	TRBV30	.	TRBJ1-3	TGTGCCATGGAGGTCCTGGGAGGATTAAACCCGATTCAAGGAAACACCATATATTTT	CAMEVLGGLNPIQGNTIYF
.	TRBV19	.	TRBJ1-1	TGTGCCAGTAGTCCGAACATCAGGGGGAACACTGAAGCTTTCTTT	CASSPNIRGNTEAFF
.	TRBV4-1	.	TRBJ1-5	TGCGCCAGCAGCCAAGTAGGCTTAATCAATCAGCCCCAGCATTTT	CASSQVGLINQPQHF
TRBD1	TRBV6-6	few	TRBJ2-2	TGTGCCAGCAGCCCGACAGGGGGCAACACCGGGGAGCTGTTTTTT	CASSPTGGNTGELFF
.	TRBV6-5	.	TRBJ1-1	TGTGCCAGCAGGGCAGGACAGAACACTGAAGCTTTCTTT	CASRAGQNTEAFF
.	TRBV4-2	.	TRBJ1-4	TGTGCCAGCAGCCAGGGGTTCACTAATGAAAAACTGTTTTTT	CASSQGFTNEKLFF
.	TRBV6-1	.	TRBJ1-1	TGTGCCAGCACTATGAATGGGTGGAACACTGAAGCTTTCTTT	CASTMNGWNTEAFF
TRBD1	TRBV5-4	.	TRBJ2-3	TGTGCCAGCAGCTTGGCGCAGGGGGTCACAGATACGCAGTATTTT	CASSLAQGVTDTQYF
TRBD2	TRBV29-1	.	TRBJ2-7	TGCAGCGTTCTGAAACTAGCGGGGATATTCTACGAGCAGTACTTC	CSVLKLAGIFYEQYF